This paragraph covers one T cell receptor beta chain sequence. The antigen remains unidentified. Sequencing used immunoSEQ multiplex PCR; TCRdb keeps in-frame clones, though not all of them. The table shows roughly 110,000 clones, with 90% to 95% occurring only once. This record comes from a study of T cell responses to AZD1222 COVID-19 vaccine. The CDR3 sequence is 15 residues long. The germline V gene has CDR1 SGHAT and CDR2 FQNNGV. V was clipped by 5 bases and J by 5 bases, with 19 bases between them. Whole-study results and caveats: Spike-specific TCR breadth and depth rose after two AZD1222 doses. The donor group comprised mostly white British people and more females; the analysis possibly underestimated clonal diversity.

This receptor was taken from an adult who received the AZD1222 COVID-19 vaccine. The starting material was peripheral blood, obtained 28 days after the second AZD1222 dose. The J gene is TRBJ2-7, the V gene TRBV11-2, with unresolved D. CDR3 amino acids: CASSPTFRSVHEQYF. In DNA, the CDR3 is TGTGCCAGCAGCCCCACCTTTAGGAGCGTCCACGAGCAGTACTTC.